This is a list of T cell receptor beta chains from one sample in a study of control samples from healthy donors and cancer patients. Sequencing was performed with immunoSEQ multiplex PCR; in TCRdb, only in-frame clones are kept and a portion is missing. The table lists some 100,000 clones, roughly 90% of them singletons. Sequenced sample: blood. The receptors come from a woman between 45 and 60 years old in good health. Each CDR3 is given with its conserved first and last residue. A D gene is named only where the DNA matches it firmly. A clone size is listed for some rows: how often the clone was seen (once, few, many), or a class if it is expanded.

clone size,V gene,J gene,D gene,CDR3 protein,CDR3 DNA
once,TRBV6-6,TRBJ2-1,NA,CASRSGVNEQFF,TGTGCCAGCAGGTCGGGAGTCAATGAGCAGTTCTTC
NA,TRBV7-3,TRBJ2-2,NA,CASSPYKEGGELFF,TGTGCCAGCAGCCCGTACAAAGAGGGCGGGGAGCTGTTTTTT
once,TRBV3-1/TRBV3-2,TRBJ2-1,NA,CASSPPTGLIWNEQFF,TGTGCCAGCAGCCCTCCTACAGGGTTAATTTGGAATGAGCAGTTCTTC
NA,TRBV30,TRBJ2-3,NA,CAWYFPSTDTQYF,TGTGCCTGGTATTTTCCTAGCACAGATACGCAGTATTTT
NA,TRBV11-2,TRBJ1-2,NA,CASTPGRVGAPYGYTF,TGTGCCAGCACCCCCGGGAGGGTCGGGGCCCCCTATGGCTACACCTTC
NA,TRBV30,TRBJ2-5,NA,CAWSVHRDYQETQYF,TGTGCCTGGAGTGTACACAGGGACTACCAAGAGACCCAGTACTTC
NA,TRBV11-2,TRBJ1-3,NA,CASSSPGDSGNTIYF,TGTGCCAGCAGCTCCCCAGGGGACTCTGGAAACACCATATATTTT
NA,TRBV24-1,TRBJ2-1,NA,CATSDLERQQFF,TGTGCCACCAGTGATTTGGAGCGCCAGCAGTTCTTC
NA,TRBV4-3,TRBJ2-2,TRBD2,CASSLGTSSGELFF,TGCGCCAGCAGCCTCGGGACTAGTTCCGGGGAGCTGTTTTTT
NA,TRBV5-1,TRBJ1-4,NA,CASSRDRNEKLFF,TGCGCCAGCAGCCGTGACAGGAATGAAAAACTGTTTTTT
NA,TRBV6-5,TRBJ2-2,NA,CASNNGVGGELFF,TGTGCCAGCAATAACGGGGTGGGCGGGGAGCTGTTTTTT
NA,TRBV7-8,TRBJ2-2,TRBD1,CASSVRQGNTGELFF,TGTGCCAGCAGCGTTCGACAGGGAAACACCGGGGAGCTGTTTTTT
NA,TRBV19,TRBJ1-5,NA,CASSTRGVMGQPQHF,TGTGCCAGTAGTACGCGCGGCGTTATGGGCCAGCCCCAGCATTTT
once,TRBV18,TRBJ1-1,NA,CASSPSAVNTEAFF,TGTGCCAGCTCACCTTCCGCGGTGAACACTGAAGCTTTCTTT
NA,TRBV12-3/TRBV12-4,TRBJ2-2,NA,CASSVLNTGELFF,TGTGCCAGCAGTGTTTTGAACACCGGGGAGCTGTTTTTT
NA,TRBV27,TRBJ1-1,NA,CASRMRRGMNTEAFF,TGTGCCAGCAGAATGCGGAGGGGCATGAACACTGAAGCTTTCTTT
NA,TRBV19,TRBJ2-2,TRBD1,CASSKPGGTGELFF,TGTGCCAGTAGTAAGCCAGGGGGCACCGGGGAGCTGTTTTTT
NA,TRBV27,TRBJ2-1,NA,CASRLFSSYNEQFF,TGTGCCAGCAGATTATTCAGCTCCTACAATGAGCAGTTCTTC
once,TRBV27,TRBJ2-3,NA,CASSHLSTDTQYF,TGTGCCAGCAGTCACCTAAGCACAGATACGCAGTATTTT
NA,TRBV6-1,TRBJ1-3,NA,CASLGVEGNTIYF,TGTGCCAGCCTCGGGGTGGAGGGAAACACCATATATTTT
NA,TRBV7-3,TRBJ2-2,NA,CASSLVPSGTGELFF,TGTGCCAGCAGCTTAGTCCCGAGCGGGACCGGGGAGCTGTTTTTT
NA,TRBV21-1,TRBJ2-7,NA,CASTHRDPTHEQYF,TGTGCCAGCACCCACCGGGACCCCACCCATGAGCAGTACTTC
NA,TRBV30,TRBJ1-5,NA,CAWSTGSNQPQHF,TGTGCCTGGAGCACAGGTAGCAATCAGCCCCAGCATTTT
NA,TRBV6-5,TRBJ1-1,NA,CASKVGAYTEAFF,TGTGCCAGCAAGGTGGGGGCTTATACTGAAGCTTTCTTT
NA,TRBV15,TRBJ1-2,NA,CATSRDRLTRVGETF,TGTGCCACCAGCAGAGATCGTCTTACTAGGGTGGGGGAGACCTTC
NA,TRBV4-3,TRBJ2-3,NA,CASSQDLSATDTQYF,TGCGCCAGCAGCCAAGATCTCAGCGCGACAGATACGCAGTATTTT
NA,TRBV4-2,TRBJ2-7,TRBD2,CASSQTLAGLSYEQYF,TGTGCCAGCAGCCAAACACTAGCGGGTCTCAGCTACGAGCAGTACTTC
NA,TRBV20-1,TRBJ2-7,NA,CSASVAGTGHEQYF,TGCAGTGCTAGTGTCGCGGGGACTGGCCACGAGCAGTACTTC
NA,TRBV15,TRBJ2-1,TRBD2,CATSRGVSSGLSYNEQFF,TGTGCCACCAGCAGAGGGGTATCTAGCGGGTTATCCTACAATGAGCAGTTCTTC
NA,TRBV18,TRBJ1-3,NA,CASSPPGSLSSGNTIYF,TGTGCCAGCTCACCACCGGGTAGCCTAAGCTCTGGAAACACCATATATTTT
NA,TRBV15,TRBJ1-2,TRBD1,CATSRDRGLGYTF,TGTGCCACCAGCAGAGACAGGGGGCTTGGCTACACCTTC
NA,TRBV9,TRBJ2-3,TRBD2,CASSGTSGLTGTQYF,TGTGCCAGCAGCGGGACTAGCGGCCTTACAGGGACGCAGTATTTT
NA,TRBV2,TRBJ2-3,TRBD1,CASRDRGITDTQYF,TGTGCCAGCAGGGACAGGGGCATCACAGATACGCAGTATTTT
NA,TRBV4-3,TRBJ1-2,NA,CASSPRVGGYTF,TGCGCCAGCAGCCCCCGGGTCGGGGGCTACACCTTC
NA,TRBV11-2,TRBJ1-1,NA,CASSLNRHTEAFF,TGTGCCAGCAGCTTAAACAGGCACACTGAAGCTTTCTTT
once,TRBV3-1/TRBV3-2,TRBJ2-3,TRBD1,CASSLGPGQGAGTQYF,TGTGCCAGCAGCCTCGGACCGGGACAGGGGGCAGGGACGCAGTATTTT
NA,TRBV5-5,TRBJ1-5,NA,CASSLLMESQPQHF,TGTGCCAGCAGCTTGTTAATGGAGAGTCAGCCCCAGCATTTT